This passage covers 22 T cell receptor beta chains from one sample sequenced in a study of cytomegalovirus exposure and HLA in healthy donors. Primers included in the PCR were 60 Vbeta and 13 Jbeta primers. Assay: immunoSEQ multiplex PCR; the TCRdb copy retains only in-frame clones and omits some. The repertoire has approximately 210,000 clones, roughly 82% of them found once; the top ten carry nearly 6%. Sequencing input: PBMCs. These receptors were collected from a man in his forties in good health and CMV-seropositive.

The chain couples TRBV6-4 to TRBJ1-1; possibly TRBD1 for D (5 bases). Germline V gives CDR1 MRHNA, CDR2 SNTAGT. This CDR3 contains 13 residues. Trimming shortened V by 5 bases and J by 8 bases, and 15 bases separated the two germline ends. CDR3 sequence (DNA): TGTGCCAGCAGTCGCTCCGCGCAGGGAGAAGCTTTCTTT. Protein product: CASSRSAQGEAFF.

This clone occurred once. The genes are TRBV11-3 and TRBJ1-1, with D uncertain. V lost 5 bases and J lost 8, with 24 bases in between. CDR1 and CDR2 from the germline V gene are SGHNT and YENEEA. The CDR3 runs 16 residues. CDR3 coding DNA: TGTGCCAGCAGCCCCTTCGCGCCTAGTGGTGCTGGGGAAGCTTTCTTT. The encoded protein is CASSPFAPSGAGEAFF.

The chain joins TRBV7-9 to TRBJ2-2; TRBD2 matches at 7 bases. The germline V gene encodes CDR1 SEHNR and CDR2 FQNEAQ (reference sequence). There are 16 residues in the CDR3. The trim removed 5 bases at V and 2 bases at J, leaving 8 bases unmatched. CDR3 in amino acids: CASSARLAINTGELFF. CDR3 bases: TGTGCCAGCAGCGCCAGACTAGCTATCAACACCGGGGAGCTGTTTTTT.

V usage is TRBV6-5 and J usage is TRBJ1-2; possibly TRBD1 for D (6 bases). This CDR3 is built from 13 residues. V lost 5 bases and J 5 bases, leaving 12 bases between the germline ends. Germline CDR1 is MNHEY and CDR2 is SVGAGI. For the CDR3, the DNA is TGTGCCAGCAGTGCGACAGGACCTTATGGCTACACCTTC. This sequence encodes CASSATGPYGYTF.

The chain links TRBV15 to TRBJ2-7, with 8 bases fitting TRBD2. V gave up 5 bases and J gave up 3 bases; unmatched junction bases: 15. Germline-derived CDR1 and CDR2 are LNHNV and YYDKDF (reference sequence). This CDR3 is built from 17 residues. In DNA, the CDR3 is TGTGCCACCAGCTCTCGCGAGCCGGGGACTAGTCACTACGAGCAGTACGTC. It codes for CATSSREPGTSHYEQYV.

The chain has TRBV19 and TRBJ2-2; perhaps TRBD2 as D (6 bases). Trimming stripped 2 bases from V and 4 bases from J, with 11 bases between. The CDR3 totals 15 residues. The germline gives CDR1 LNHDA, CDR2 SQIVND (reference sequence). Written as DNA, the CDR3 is TGTGCCAGTAGTATATCAGGAGGGAGCACCGGGGAGCTGTTTTTT. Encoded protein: CASSISGGSTGELFF.

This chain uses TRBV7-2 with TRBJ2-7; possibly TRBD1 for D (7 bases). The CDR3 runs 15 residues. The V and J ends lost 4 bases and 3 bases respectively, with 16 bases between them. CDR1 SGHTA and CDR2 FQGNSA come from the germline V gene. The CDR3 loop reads CASSSTGDSYYEQYF. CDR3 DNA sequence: TGTGCCAGCAGCTCAACAGGGGACTCCTACTACGAGCAGTACTTC.

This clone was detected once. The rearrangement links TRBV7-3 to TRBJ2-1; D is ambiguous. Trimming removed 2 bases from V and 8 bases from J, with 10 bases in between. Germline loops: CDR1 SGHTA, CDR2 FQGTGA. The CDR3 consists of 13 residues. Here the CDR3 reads CASSLGVSHEQFF. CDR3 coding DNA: TGTGCCAGCAGCTTAGGTGTTAGCCATGAGCAGTTCTTC. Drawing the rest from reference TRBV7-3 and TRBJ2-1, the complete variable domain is GAGVSQTPSNKVTEKGKYVELRCDPISGHTALYWYRQSLGQGPEFLIYFQGTGAADDSGLPNDRFFAVRPEGSVSTLKIQRTERGDSAVYLCASSLGVSHEQFFGPGTRLTVL.

The CDR3, as DNA: TGTGCCAGCAGCGTAGGCGGTAGCGGCAGCTCCTACGAGCAGTACTTC. Translating it yields CASSVGGSGSSYEQYF. V gene TRBV9 combines with J gene TRBJ2-7, with D maybe TRBD2 (6 bases). Trimming took 0 bases from V and 0 from J, leaving 13 bases between them. This CDR3 has 16 amino acids. Germline V CDR1 and CDR2: SGDLS, YYNGEE.

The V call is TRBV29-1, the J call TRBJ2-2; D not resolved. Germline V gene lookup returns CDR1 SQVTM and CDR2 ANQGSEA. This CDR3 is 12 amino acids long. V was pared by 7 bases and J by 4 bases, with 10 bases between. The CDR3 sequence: CSASGPTGELFF. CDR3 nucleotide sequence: TGCAGCGCCTCAGGCCCCACCGGGGAGCTGTTTTTT.

The CDR3 loop reads CASSPDTLPGELFF. The CDR3 DNA follows: TGTGCCAGCTCCCCAGACACCCTGCCCGGGGAGCTGTTTTTT. V usage is TRBV18 and J usage is TRBJ2-2; D call uncertain. Between the trimmed V and J ends, which lost 6 bases and 6 bases, there was a span of 14 bases. The CDR3 spans 14 residues. From germline, CDR1 is KGHSH and CDR2 LQKENI.

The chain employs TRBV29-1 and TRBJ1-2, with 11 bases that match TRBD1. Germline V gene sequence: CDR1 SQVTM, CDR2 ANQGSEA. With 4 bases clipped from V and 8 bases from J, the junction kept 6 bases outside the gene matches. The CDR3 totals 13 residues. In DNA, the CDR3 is TGCAGCGTTGGGGGGACAGGGGGGAGAGGCTACACCTTC. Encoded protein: CSVGGTGGRGYTF.

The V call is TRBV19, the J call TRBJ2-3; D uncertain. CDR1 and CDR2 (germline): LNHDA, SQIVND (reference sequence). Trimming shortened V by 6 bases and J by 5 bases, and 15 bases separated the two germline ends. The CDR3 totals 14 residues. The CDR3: CASSVSRSLDTQYF. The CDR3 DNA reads TGTGCCAGTAGCGTGTCTAGAAGTTTAGATACGCAGTATTTT.

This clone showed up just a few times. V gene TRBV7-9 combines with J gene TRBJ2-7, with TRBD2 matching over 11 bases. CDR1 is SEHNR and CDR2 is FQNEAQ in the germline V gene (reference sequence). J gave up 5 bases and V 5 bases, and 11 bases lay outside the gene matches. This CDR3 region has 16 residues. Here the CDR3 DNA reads TGTGCCAGCAGCACTACCAACCTGGGACTAGCGGACGAGCAGTACTTC. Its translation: CASSTTNLGLADEQYF.

CDR3 protein: CASSVGLAGGQETQYF. Here the CDR3 DNA reads TGTGCCAGCAGCGTAGGGCTAGCGGGGGGTCAAGAGACCCAGTACTTC. The chain recombines TRBV9 with TRBJ2-5; 11 positions agree with TRBD2. Germline CDR1 and CDR2: SGDLS and YYNGEE. The J segment lost 2 bases and the V segment lost 0 bases, leaving 3 bases of the junction unmatched. CDR3 size: 16 residues.

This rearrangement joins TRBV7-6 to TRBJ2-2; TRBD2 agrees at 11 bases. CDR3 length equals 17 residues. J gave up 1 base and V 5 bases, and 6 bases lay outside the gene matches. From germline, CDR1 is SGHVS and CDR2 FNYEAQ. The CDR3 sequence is CASSGLAGGGNTGELFF. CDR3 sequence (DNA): TGTGCCAGCAGCGGCCTAGCGGGAGGAGGGAACACCGGGGAGCTGTTTTTT.

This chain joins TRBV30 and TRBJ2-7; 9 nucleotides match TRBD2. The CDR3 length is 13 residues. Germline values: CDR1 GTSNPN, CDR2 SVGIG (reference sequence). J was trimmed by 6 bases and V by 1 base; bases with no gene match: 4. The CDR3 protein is CAWSDGAGGEQYV. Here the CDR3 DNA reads TGTGCCTGGAGTGATGGAGCGGGAGGCGAGCAGTACGTC.

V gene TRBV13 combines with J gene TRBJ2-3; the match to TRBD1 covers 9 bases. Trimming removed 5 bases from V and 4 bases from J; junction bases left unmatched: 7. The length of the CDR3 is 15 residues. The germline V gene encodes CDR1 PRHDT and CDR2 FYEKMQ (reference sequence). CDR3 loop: CASSAPGQGSDTQYF. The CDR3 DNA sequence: TGTGCCAGCAGCGCCCCTGGACAGGGGTCAGATACGCAGTATTTT. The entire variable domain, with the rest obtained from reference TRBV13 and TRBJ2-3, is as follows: AAGVIQSPRHLIKEKRETATLKCYPIPRHDTVYWYQQGPGQDPQFLISFYEKMQSDKGSIPDRFSAQQFSDYHSELNMSSLELGDSALYFCASSAPGQGSDTQYFGPGTRLTVL.

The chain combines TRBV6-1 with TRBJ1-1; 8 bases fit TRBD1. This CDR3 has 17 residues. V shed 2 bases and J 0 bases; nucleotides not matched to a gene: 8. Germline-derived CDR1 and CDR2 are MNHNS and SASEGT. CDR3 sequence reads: CASSESWTGRVNTEAFF. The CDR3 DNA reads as TGTGCCAGCAGTGAATCTTGGACAGGGCGAGTGAACACTGAAGCTTTCTTT.

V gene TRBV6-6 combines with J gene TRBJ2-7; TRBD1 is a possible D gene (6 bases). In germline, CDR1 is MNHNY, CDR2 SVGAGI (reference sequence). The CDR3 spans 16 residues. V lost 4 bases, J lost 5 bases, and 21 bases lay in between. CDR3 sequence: CASSSNSGTLTDEQYF. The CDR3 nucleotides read TGTGCCAGCAGTTCCAACTCCGGGACACTCACTGACGAGCAGTACTTC.

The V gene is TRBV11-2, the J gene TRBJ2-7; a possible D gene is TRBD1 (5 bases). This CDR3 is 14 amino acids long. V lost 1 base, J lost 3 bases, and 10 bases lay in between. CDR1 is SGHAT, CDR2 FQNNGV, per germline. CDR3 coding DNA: TGTGCCAGCAGCTTAGGGGCAGGGCTCTACGAGCAGTACGTC. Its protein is CASSLGAGLYEQYV.

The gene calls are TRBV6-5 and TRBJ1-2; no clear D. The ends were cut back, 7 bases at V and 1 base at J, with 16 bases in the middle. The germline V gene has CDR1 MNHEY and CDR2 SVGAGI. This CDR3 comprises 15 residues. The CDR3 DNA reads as TGTGCCAGCACTAAAACTTACGCTGGTAACTATGGCTACACCTTC. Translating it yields CASTKTYAGNYGYTF.